Below, 10 T cell receptor beta chains from the same sample are listed, as sequenced in a study of shared clonotypes between healthy human individuals. Repertoires were generated with immunoSEQ multiplex PCR, while TCRdb's copy carries only in-frame clones and drops some. The sample holds about 1,500,000 clones, roughly 97% seen once. The sequenced material came from naive CD4+ T cells sorted from blood. Subset: CD45RA+ positively selected. These receptor sequences come from a man aged 25-45 years in good health.

The rearrangement joins TRBV13 to TRBJ2-3, with D perhaps TRBD2 (7 bases). V shed 5 bases and J shed 7 bases, with 10 bases lying between them. The CDR3 has 12 residues. Per germline, CDR1 PRHDT and CDR2 FYEKMQ (reference sequence). The CDR3 DNA is TGTGCCAGCAGCGCGGGGGCCTATACGCAGTATTTT. It specifies CASSAGAYTQYF.

This chain connects TRBV2 to TRBJ1-1; D is uncertain. Trimming removed 5 bases from V and 0 bases from J, with 13 bases in between. Germline V CDR1 and CDR2: SNHLY, FYNNEI. The CDR3 is 15 amino acids. CDR3 region: CASSRTAGMNTEAFF. The CDR3 DNA sequence: TGTGCCAGCAGTCGAACGGCGGGAATGAACACTGAAGCTTTCTTT.

The chain recombines TRBV6-5 with TRBJ2-7; maybe TRBD1 (6 bases). V was trimmed by 1 base and J by 9 bases, leaving 13 bases between them. Germline CDR1 reads MNHEY; CDR2 reads SVGAGI. The CDR3 is 13 residues long. CDR3 nucleotides: TGTGCCAGCAGTTACTACCCAAAGGGGGTGCAGTACTTC. It specifies CASSYYPKGVQYF.

The genes are TRBV6-1 and TRBJ1-4; D is undetermined. Per the germline V gene, CDR1 is MNHNS and CDR2 is SASEGT. Trimming removed 6 bases from V and 7 bases from J, with 6 bases in between. The length of the CDR3 is 11 residues. CDR3 amino acids: CASRLAEKLFF. The CDR3 DNA is TGTGCCAGCAGGTTGGCTGAAAAACTGTTTTTT.

The CDR3 coding sequence is TGTGCCAGCAGTGTACTAGCGGTAAGCTCCTACAATGAGCAGTTCTTC. Translated, it gives CASSVLAVSSYNEQFF. The V and J genes are TRBV2 and TRBJ2-1; 8 bases agree with TRBD2. The germline CDR1 and CDR2 sequences are SNHLY and FYNNEI. This CDR3 region has 16 residues. With V trimmed by 4 bases and J by 0 bases, 5 bases remained unmatched.

The chain couples TRBV6-1 to TRBJ2-1; TRBD2 aligns across 13 bases. Germline CDR1 MNHNS, CDR2 SASEGT. The V gene end was trimmed by 5 bases and the J gene end by 8 bases; junction bases not matched to a gene: 6. This CDR3 has 15 residues. In DNA, the CDR3 is TGTGCCAGCAGTCCACTAGCGGGAGGGGGTGATGAGCAGTTCTTC. This translates into CASSPLAGGGDEQFF.

The chain links TRBV5-1 to TRBJ2-3, with 9 bases matching TRBD2. Germline CDR1 SGHRS, CDR2 YFSETQ. There are 16 residues in the CDR3. Germline trimming cut 4 bases from V and 3 bases from J; bases unmatched to any gene: 9. CDR3: CASSPRALAGTDTQYF. The CDR3 coding sequence is TGCGCCAGCAGCCCTAGAGCCCTAGCGGGGACAGATACGCAGTATTTT.

The rearrangement uses TRBV5-4 and TRBJ2-7; TRBD1 matches 10 bases. CDR1 and CDR2 (germline): SGHNT, YYREEE (reference sequence). Trimming at V came to 5 bases and at J to 1 base, leaving 3 bases not matched to a gene. The CDR3 is 14 amino acids. CDR3 DNA: TGTGCCAGCAGTCGGACAGGGGGTTCCTACGAGCAGTACTTC. The encoded protein is CASSRTGGSYEQYF.

This clone has a single count. The CDR3, as DNA: TGTGCCAGCAGCTTAGTACGCGGGGACAGGGGAACCGGGGAGCTGTTTTTT. Its protein is CASSLVRGDRGTGELFF. V usage is TRBV7-8 and J usage is TRBJ2-2; 10 bases align to TRBD1. The CDR3 spans 17 residues. CDR1 SGHVS and CDR2 FQNEAQ come from the germline V gene. Unmatched junction bases numbered 7, after V lost 1 base and J lost 5 bases.

This chain joins TRBV5-6 and TRBJ2-2; 10 bases line up with TRBD2. J gave up 4 bases and V 3 bases, and 6 bases lay outside the gene matches. Germline CDR1 is SGHDT and CDR2 is YYEEEE. The CDR3 is 16 residues long. The chain's CDR3 is CASSSPSGSLTGELFF. CDR3 DNA: TGTGCCAGCAGCTCCCCTAGCGGGAGCCTCACCGGGGAGCTGTTTTTT.